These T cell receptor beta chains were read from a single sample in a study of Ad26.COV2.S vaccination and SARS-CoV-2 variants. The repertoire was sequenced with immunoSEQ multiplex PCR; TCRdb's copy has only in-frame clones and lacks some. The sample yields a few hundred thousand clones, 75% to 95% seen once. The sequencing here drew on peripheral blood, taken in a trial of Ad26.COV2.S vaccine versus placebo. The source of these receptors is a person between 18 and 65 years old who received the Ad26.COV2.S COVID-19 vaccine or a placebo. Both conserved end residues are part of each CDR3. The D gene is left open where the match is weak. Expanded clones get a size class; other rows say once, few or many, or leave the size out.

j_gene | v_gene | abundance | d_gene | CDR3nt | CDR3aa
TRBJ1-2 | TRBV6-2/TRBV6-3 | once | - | TGTGCCAGCAGTTACGAGGCAAGGACTAACTATGGCTACACCTTC | CASSYEARTNYGYTF
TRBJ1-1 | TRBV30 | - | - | TGTGCCTGGAGCCCCGCAGGGGATACTGAAGCTTTCTTT | CAWSPAGDTEAFF
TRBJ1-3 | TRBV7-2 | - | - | TGTGCCAGCAGCGGGGACCGGCGCTCTGGAAACACCATATATTTT | CASSGDRRSGNTIYF
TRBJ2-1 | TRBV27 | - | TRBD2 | TGTGCCAGCAGTTTAAGTCTAGCGGGGTACAATGAGCAGTTCTTC | CASSLSLAGYNEQFF
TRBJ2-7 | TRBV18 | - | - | TGTGCCAGCTCACCGACGGGGACGGGAGCCTACGAGCAGTACTTC | CASSPTGTGAYEQYF
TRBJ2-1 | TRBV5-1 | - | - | TGCGCCAGCAGCTTGGGGTCAGCCGGGTACAATGAGCAGTTCTTC | CASSLGSAGYNEQFF
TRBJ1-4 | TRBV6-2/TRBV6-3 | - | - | TGTGCCAGCAGTTACTCGGGGACGTCGGGGGAAAAACTGTTTTTT | CASSYSGTSGEKLFF
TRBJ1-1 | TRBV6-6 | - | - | TGTGCCAGCAGTTCGGCGGATATGAACACTGAAGCTTTCTTT | CASSSADMNTEAFF
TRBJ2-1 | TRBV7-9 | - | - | TGTGCCAGCAGCTTTGCCTCTGGGGGAGACTTAGGGTACAATGAGCAGTTCTTC | CASSFASGGDLGYNEQFF
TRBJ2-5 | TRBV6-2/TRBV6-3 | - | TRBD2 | TGTGCCAGCAGTCGAGCGGGACCAGAGACCCAGTACTTC | CASSRAGPETQYF
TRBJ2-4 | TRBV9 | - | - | TGTGCCAGCAGCGTAGACGGGGCGGCTGGAAACATTCAGTACTTC | CASSVDGAAGNIQYF
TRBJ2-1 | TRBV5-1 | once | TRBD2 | TGCGCCAGCAGCTTGGTAGCGGGAGGTGCCTACAATGAGCAGTTCTTC | CASSLVAGGAYNEQFF
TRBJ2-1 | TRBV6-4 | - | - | TGTGCCAGCAGTGACTCGTCGGCAGCTATTATCGATGAGCAGTTCTTC | CASSDSSAAIIDEQFF
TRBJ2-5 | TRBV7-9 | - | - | TGTGCCAGCAGCTTAGCCCGCCTGGAGACCCAGTACTTC | CASSLARLETQYF
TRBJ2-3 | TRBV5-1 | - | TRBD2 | TGCGCCAGCAGCTCAATGGAAGCGGGAGGCACAGATACGCAGTATTTT | CASSSMEAGGTDTQYF
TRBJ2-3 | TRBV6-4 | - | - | TGTGCCAGCAGTGACTCAGGTGGCACAGATACGCAGTATTTT | CASSDSGGTDTQYF
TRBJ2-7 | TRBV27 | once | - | TGTGCCAGCAGTTTTATGGCAGGATACTACGAGCAGTACTTC | CASSFMAGYYEQYF
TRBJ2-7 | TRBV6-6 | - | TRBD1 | TGTGCCAGCAGTTACGAGGGGGCTTCCTACGAGCAGTACTTC | CASSYEGASYEQYF
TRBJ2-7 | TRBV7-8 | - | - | TGTGCCAGCAGCACCTCCAGACAGGATTGGGGCGAGCAGTACTTC | CASSTSRQDWGEQYF
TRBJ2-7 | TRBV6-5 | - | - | TGTGCCAGCAGTTACATAAGCTCCTACGAGCAGTACTTC | CASSYISSYEQYF
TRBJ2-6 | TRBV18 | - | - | TGTGCCAGCTCACCACCTTCTAGCGTTTCTGGGGCCAACGTCCTGACTTTC | CASSPPSSVSGANVLTF
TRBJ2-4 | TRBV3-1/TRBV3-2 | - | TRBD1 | TGTGCCAGCAGCTACAGGGGGCTGGGCAAAAACATTCAGTACTTC | CASSYRGLGKNIQYF
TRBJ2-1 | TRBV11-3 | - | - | TGTGCCAGCAGCTTAAACGACCATGAGCAGTTCTTC | CASSLNDHEQFF
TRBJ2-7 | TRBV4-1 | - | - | TGCGCCAGCAGCCACGGAGGGGACGAGCAGTACTTC | CASSHGGDEQYF
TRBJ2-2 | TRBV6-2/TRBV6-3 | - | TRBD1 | TGTGCCAGCAGTTACTCGACAGGGACCGGGGAGCTGTTTTTT | CASSYSTGTGELFF
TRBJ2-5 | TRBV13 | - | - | TGTGCCAGCAGCTTAGTGGGGACATACCAAGAGACCCAGTACTTC | CASSLVGTYQETQYF
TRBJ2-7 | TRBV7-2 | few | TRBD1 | TGTGCCAGCAGCCGGGGACAGACCTACGAGCAGTACTTC | CASSRGQTYEQYF
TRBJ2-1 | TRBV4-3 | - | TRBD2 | TGCGCCAGCAGCCAAGATTTTTCAGGGAGACTAGCGGGATCCCCCACCTACAATGAGCAGTTCTTC | CASSQDFSGRLAGSPTYNEQFF
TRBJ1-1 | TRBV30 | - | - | TGTGCCTGGAGTGTACTGGGTGGTGAAGCTTTCTTT | CAWSVLGGEAFF
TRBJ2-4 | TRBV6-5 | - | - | TGTGCCAGCAGTTACTCGTATAGGGTAGCCAAAAACATTCAGTACTTC | CASSYSYRVAKNIQYF
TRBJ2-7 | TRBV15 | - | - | TGTGCCACTTCAACTACTTACAGGGAACCCTCCTACGAGCAGTACTTC | CATSTTYREPSYEQYF
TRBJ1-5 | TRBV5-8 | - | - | TGTGCCAGCAGCTTGGGCAGCTATAGCAATCAGCCCCAGCATTTT | CASSLGSYSNQPQHF
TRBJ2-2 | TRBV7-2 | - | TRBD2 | TGTGCCTCGGCGGGAGGGCCGACCGGGGAGCTGTTTTTT | CASAGGPTGELFF
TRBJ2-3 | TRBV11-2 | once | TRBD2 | TGTGCCAGCAGCTTATCTAGCGGGAGCACCACAGATACGCAGTATTTT | CASSLSSGSTTDTQYF
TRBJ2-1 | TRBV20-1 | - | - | TGCAGTGCTAGTACTAGTGTCGGCGCCTACAATGAGCAGTTCTTC | CSASTSVGAYNEQFF
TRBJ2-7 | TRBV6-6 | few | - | TGTGCCAGCAGTTACCTTAAGGCGGGGTACGAGCAGTACTTC | CASSYLKAGYEQYF
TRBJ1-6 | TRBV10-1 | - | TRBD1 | TGCGCCAGCAGTGAGAAGACAGGGCATAATTCACCCCTCCACTTT | CASSEKTGHNSPLHF
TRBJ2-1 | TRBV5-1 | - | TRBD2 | TGCGCCAGCAGCTTAGCGCGGGAGTACAATGAGCAGTTCTTC | CASSLAREYNEQFF
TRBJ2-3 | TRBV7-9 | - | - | TGTGCCAGCAGCCAGAGCCTTGATACGCAGTATTTT | CASSQSLDTQYF
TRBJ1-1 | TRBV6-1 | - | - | TGTGCCAGCAGTGGCGGTACTGGGGCCTTCCCTAACACTGAAGCTTTCTTT | CASSGGTGAFPNTEAFF
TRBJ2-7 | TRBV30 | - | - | TGTGCCGGTAGAGTAGCGGATTCCTACGAGCAGTACTTC | CAGRVADSYEQYF
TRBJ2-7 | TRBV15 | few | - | TGTGCCACCAGCAGACCTGAAGGTGGCGAGCAGTACTTC | CATSRPEGGEQYF
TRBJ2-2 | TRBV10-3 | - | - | TGTGCCATCAGTGAGCGGGCCGGGACCCCCGGGGAGCTGTTTTTT | CAISERAGTPGELFF
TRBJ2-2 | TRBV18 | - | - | TGTGCCAGCTCACCAGCGGGGACATGGGACACCGGGGAGCTGTTTTTT | CASSPAGTWDTGELFF
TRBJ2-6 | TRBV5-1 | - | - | TGCGCCAGCAGCCCGGCATCGACGAGCTCTGGGGCCAACGTCCTGACTTTC | CASSPASTSSGANVLTF
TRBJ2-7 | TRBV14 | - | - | TGTGCCAGCAGCCTTCGTCCAGGACTTTCGTACGAGCAGTACTTC | CASSLRPGLSYEQYF
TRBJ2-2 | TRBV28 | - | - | TGTGCCAGCAGTTTAGTGGCGCCCGGGGAGCTGTTTTTT | CASSLVAPGELFF
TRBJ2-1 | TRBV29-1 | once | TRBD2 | TGCAGCGTCGAGGCGGGAGGGCCATGGAATGAGCAGTTCTTC | CSVEAGGPWNEQFF
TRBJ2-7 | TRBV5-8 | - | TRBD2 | TGTGCCAGCAGCAAAGGGAGGGCCCCCTACGAGCAGTACTTC | CASSKGRAPYEQYF
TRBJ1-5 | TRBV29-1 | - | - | TGCAGCGTTGCCCCCGGGGATTCGGGTCAGCCCCAGCATTTT | CSVAPGDSGQPQHF
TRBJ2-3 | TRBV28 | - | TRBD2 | TGTGCCAGCAGTCCGGGACTAGCGGGAGTCTTTGGGTTAGATACGCAGTATTTT | CASSPGLAGVFGLDTQYF